This record covers a single T cell receptor beta chain. V lost 3 bases and J lost 0, with 8 bases in between. Germline values: CDR1 KGHSH, CDR2 LQKENI. The CDR3 consists of 14 residues. The sample is drawn from a study of blood T cell repertoires in COVID-19. Sequencing was performed with immunoSEQ multiplex PCR; in TCRdb, only in-frame clones are kept and a portion is missing. The table lists about 400,000 clones, roughly 86% of them singletons. V and J are TRBV18 and TRBJ1-1; the D is unclear. The clonotype originates from a middle-aged man in a cohort exposed to, infected with or recovered from COVID-19 (not recorded which). The sequencing input was PBMCs or T cells enriched from blood (not recorded which). The CDR3 here is CASSPEVMNTEAFF. CDR3 bases: TGTGCCAGCTCACCGGAGGTAATGAACACTGAAGCTTTCTTT.